This T cell receptor beta chain was sequenced during a study of blood T cell repertoires in COVID-19. Study context: PBMCs, B-cell-depleted T cells, or T cells were the source of the cDNA or gDNA that made up the material.

V lost 1 base to trimming and J lost 7 bases; unmatched junction nucleotides: 3. Germline V CDR1 and CDR2: SGHAT, FQNNGV. CDR3 size: 14 residues. This table comes from immunoSEQ multiplex PCR, and its TCRdb copy is limited to in-frame clones, with some not included. The sample holds around 130,000 clones, approximately 87% seen once. Sequencing was performed on peripheral blood. The chain couples TRBV11-2 to TRBJ2-1; TRBD2 aligns across 8 bases. This sequence originates from a woman aged 55-75 years with acute or convalescent COVID-19. Here the CDR3 DNA reads TGTGCCAGCAGCTTAGCGGGAGGGCTTAATGAGCAGTTCTTC. Translating it yields CASSLAGGLNEQFF.